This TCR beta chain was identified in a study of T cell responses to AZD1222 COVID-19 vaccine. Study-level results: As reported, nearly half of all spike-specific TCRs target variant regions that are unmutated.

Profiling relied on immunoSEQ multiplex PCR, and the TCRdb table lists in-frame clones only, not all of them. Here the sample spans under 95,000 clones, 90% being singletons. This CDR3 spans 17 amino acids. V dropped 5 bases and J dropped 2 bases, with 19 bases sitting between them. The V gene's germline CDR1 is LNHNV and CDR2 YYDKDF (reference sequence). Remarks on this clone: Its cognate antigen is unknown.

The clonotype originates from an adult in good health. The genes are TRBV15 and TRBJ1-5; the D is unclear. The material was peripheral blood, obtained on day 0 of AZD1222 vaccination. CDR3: CATSARRSPRGNQPQHF. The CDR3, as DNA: TGTGCCACCAGCGCCCGTCGGAGCCCGCGGGGCAATCAGCCCCAGCATTTT.